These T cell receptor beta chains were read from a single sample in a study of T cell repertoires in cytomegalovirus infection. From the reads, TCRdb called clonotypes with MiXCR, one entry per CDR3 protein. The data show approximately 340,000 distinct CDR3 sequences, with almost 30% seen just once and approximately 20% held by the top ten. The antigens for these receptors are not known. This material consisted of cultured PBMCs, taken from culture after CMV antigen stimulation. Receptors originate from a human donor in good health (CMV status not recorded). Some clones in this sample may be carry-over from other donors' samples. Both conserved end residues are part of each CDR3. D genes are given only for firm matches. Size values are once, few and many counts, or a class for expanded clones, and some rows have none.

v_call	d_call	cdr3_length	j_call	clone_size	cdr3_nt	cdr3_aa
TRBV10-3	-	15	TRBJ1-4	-	TGTGCCATCAGTGAGTCTAGGGCAACTAATGAAAAACTGTTTTTT	CAISESRATNEKLFF
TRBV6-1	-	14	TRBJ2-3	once	TGTGCCTCTGAGACGGTAGGAAACACAGATACGCAGTATTTT	CASETVGNTDTQYF
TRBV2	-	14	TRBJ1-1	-	TGTGCCAGCAGTGAGTTCCGGTCAACAGAGGAAGCTTTCTTT	CASSEFRSTEEAFF
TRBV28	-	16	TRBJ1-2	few	TGTGCCAGCAGTTTATACGCTGAGGGGGGTCACTATGGCTACACCTTC	CASSLYAEGGHYGYTF
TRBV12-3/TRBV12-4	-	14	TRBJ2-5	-	TGTGCCAGCAGTTGGCGGGACAGAGAAGAGACCCAGTACTTC	CASSWRDREETQYF
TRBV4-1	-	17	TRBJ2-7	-	TGCGCCAGCAGCTCCAAAGAAAGGGCGGTGGGCTCCTACGAGCAGTACTTC	CASSSKERAVGSYEQYF
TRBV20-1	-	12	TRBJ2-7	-	TGCAGTGCTCTTACACCCTCCTACGAGCAGTACTTC	CSALTPSYEQYF
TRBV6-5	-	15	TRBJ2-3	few	TGTGCCAGCAGTTACGGCTTGAGGAGCACAGATACGCAGTATTTT	CASSYGLRSTDTQYF
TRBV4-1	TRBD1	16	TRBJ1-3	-	TGCGCCAGCAGCCAAGTGCCGGGGACAGAAGGAAACACCATATATTTT	CASSQVPGTEGNTIYF
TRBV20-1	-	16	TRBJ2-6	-	TGCAGTGCTAGTACGAGCCATATCTCTGGGGCCAACGTCCTGACTTTC	CSASTSHISGANVLTF
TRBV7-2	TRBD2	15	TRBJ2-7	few	TGTGCCAGCAGCTCCAAGCGGGAGGTCACGGGAGAGCAGTACTTC	CASSSKREVTGEQYF
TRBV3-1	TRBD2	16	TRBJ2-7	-	TGTGCCAGCAGCCAAGATATTAGCGGGAGGGCCAAAGAGCAGTACTTC	CASSQDISGRAKEQYF
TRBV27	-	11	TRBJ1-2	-	TGTGCCAGCCCGGGCCCCTATGGCTACACCTTC	CASPGPYGYTF
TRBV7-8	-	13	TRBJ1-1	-	TGTGCCAGCAGCTCCTCCATTCGCGCTGAAGCTTTCTTT	CASSSSIRAEAFF
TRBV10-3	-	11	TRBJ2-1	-	TGTGCCATCAGTGAGATTGGAGAGCAGTTCTTC	CAISEIGEQFF
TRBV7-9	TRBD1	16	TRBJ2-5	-	TGTGCCAGCAGCTGGCGGGACAGGGGACGGCAAGAGACCCAGTACTTC	CASSWRDRGRQETQYF
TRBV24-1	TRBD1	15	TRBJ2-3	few	TGTGCCACCAGTGATTTGGGGACAGGGCCAGATACGCAGTATTTT	CATSDLGTGPDTQYF
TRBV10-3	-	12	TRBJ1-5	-	TGTGCCATCAGTGAACCGGACCTGCCCCAGCATTTT	CAISEPDLPQHF
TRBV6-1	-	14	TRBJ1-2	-	TGTGCCAGCAGTTACGCAGGTGGGGGCTCAGGCTACACCTTC	CASSYAGGGSGYTF
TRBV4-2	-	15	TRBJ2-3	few	TGTGCCAGCAGCCAAGACGGCCAAAGAGAAGATACGCAGTATTTT	CASSQDGQREDTQYF
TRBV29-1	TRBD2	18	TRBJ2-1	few	TGCAGCGTTAAAAAATTGGTTGGGACTAGCGGGAGGCCGAATGAGCAGTTCTTC	CSVKKLVGTSGRPNEQFF
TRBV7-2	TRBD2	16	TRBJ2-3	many	TGTGCCAGCAGCTTAGGTCCGCGGGGGAGCACAGATACGCAGTATTTT	CASSLGPRGSTDTQYF
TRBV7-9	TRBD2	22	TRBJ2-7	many	TGTGCCAGCAGCTTAAACGGAGGGACGGTTGGACTAGCGGGAGCGTCAGACCATGAATGGTACTTC	CASSLNGGTVGLAGASDHEWYF
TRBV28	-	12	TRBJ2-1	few	TGTGCCAGCAGCACCCTGAGCCAGGGGCAGTTCTTC	CASSTLSQGQFF
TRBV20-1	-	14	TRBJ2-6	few	TGCAGTGCTAGGGCGGGCTCTGGGGCCAACGTCCTGACTTTC	CSARAGSGANVLTF
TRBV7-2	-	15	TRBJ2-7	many	TGTGCCAGCACCCCAGACCATAGGGCATCCTACGAGCAGTACTTC	CASTPDHRASYEQYF
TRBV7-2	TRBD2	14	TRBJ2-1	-	TGTGCCAGCAGCTGGGGACTAGCGGTGAATGAGCAGTTCTTC	CASSWGLAVNEQFF
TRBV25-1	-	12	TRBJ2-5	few	TGTGCCAGCAGGGCAAACCAAGAGACCCAGTACTTC	CASRANQETQYF
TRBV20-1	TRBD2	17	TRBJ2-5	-	TGCAGTGCGCCCCCTCTGACTAGCGGGACCTGGGGGGAGACCCAGTACTTC	CSAPPLTSGTWGETQYF
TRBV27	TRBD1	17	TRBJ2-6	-	TGTGCCAGCAGTTTATCGCCGGACAGGCTCGGGGCCAACGTCCTGACTTTC	CASSLSPDRLGANVLTF
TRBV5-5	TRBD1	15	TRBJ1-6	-	TGTGGCAGCAGCTTGGTGGGGACAGTCGGATCGGCCCTCCACTTT	CGSSLVGTVGSALHF
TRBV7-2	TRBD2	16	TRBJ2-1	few	TGTGCCAGCAGCGGTAGCGGGACCTACTCCTACAATGAGCAGTTCTTC	CASSGSGTYSYNEQFF